This note documents a single TCR beta chain sequence. CD45RO-negative CD8 cells positively selected for CCR7 made up the naive population, which excluded terminally differentiated effector memory CD45RA+ cells. Healthy and HIV-negative, the adult donors had no recent acute infections or vaccinations. Produced via immunoSEQ multiplex PCR; TCRdb's table is partial and in-frame only. This table has about 2.1 million clones, about 94% appearing once. These data are taken from a study of shared clonotypes between healthy human individuals. Study context: Plates per donor: three CD4 naive, three CD4 memory, two CD8 naive, one CD8 memory.

Germline loops: CDR1 SGHRS, CDR2 YFSETQ. The V end lost 1 base, the J end lost 0 bases, and 13 bases lay between the germline ends. This CDR3 spans 16 amino acids. The rearrangement joins TRBV5-1 to TRBJ1-1; D is unclear. This TCR came from a young man in good health. Some clones in this sample may be carry-over from other donors' samples. The sequencing sample was made of naive CD8+ T cells from PBMCs. Here the CDR3 reads CASSLFRATMNTEAFF. CDR3 in DNA: TGCGCCAGCAGCTTGTTTAGGGCTACCATGAACACTGAAGCTTTCTTT. Variable domain in full (rest from reference TRBV5-1 and TRBJ1-1): KAGVTQTPRYLIKTRGQQVTLSCSPISGHRSVSWYQQTPGQGLQFLFEYFSETQRNKGNFPGRFSGRQFSNSRSEMNVSTLELGDSALYLCASSLFRATMNTEAFFGQGTRLTVV.